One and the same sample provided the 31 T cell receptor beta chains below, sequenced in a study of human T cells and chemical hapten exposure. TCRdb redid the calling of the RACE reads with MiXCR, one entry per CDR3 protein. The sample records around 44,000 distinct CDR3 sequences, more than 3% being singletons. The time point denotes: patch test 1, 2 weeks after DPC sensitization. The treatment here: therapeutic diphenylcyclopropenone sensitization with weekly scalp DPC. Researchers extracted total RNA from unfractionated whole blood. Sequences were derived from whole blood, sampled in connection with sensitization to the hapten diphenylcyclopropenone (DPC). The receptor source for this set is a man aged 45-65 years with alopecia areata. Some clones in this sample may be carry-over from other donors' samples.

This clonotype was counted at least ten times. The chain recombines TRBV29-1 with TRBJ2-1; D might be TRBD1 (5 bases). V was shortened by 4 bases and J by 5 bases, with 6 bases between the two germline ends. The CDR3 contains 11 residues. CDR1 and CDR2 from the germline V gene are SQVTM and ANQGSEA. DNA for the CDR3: TGCAGCGTTGGGGGCAACAATGAGCAGTTCTTC. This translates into CSVGGNNEQFF.

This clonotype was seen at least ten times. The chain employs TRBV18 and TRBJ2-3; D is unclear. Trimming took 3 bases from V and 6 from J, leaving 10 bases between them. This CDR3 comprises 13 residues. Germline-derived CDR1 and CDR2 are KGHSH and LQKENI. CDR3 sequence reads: CASSPDSRDTQYF. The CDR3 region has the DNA TGTGCCAGCTCACCGGATAGCCGGGATACGCAGTATTTT.

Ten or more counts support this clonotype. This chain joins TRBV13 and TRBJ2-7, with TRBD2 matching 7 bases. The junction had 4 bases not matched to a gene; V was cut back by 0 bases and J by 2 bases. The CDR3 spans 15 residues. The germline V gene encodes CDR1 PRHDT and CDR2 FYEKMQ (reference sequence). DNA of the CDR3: TGTGCCAGCAGCTTAGGCGGGAGGCTTACCTACGAGCAGTACTTC. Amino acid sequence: CASSLGGRLTYEQYF.

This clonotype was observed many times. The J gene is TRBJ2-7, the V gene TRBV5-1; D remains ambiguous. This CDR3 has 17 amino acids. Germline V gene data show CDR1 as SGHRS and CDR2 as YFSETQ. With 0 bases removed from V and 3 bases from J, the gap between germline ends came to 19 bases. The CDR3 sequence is CASSLGSLRAQDYEQYF. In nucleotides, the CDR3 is TGCGCCAGCAGCTTGGGTTCCCTTCGGGCCCAGGACTACGAGCAGTACTTC.

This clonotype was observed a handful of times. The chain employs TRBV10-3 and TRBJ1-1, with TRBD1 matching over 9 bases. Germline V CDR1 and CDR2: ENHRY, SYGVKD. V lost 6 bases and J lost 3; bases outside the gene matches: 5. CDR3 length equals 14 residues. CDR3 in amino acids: CAISGTGRDTEAFF. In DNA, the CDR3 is TGTGCCATCAGCGGGACAGGGAGGGACACTGAAGCTTTCTTT.

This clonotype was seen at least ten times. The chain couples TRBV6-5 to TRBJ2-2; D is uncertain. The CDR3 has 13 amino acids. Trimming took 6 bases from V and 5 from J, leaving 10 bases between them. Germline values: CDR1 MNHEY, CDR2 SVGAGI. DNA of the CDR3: TGTGCCAGCAGGGTTCGTCAAACCGGGGAGCTGTTTTTT. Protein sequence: CASRVRQTGELFF.

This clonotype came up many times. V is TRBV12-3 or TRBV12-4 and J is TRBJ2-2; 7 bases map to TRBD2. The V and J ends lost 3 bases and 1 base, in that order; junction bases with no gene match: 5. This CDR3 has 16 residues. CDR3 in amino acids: CASSLERDGNTGELFF. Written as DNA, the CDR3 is TGTGCCAGCAGTTTGGAGCGGGATGGGAACACCGGGGAGCTGTTTTTT.

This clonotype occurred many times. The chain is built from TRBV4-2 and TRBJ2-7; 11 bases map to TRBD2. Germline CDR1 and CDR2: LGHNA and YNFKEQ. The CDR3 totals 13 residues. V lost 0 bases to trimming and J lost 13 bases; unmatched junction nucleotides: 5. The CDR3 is CASSQETSGTSYF. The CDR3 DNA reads TGTGCCAGCAGCCAAGAGACTAGCGGGACTTCTTACTTC.

CDR3 DNA sequence: TGTGCCAGCGGGACAGGGGTTGAAAAACTGTTTTTT. Translated, it gives CASGTGVEKLFF. The gene calls are TRBV28 and TRBJ1-4; 10 positions match TRBD1. Trimming removed 8 bases from V and 7 bases from J; junction bases left unmatched: 1. Germline values: CDR1 MDHEN, CDR2 SYDVKM. CDR3 length equals 12 residues.

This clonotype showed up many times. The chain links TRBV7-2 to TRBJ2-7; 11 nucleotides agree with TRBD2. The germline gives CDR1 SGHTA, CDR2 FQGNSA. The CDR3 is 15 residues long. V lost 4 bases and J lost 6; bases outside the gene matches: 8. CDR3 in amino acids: CASSSELAGVGEQYF. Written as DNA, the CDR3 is TGTGCCAGCAGCTCGGAACTAGCGGGAGTCGGCGAGCAGTACTTC.

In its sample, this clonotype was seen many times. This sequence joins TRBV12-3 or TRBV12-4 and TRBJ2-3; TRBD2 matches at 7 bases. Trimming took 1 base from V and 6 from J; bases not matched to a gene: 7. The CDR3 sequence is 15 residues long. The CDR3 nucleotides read TGTGCCAGCAGTTTAGGGGGAGGGCCGGGGGATACGCAGTATTTT. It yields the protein CASSLGGGPGDTQYF.

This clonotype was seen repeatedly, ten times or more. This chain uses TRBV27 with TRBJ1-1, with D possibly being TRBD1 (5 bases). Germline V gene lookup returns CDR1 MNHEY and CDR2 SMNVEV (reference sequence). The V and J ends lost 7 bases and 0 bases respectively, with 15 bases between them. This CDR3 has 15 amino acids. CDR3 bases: TGTGCCAGCATTTCCCAAGGGACCATGAACACTGAAGCTTTCTTT. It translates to CASISQGTMNTEAFF.

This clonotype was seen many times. The CDR3 nucleotides read TGCAGCGTTGTAGGTGCCAGGTCCAACTCCTACGAGCAGTACTTC. Protein sequence: CSVVGARSNSYEQYF. The chain joins TRBV29-1 to TRBJ2-7, with D unresolved. The CDR3 totals 15 residues. Trimming took off 4 bases at V and 0 bases at J, with 16 bases between the two ends. CDR1 SQVTM and CDR2 ANQGSEA come from the germline V gene.

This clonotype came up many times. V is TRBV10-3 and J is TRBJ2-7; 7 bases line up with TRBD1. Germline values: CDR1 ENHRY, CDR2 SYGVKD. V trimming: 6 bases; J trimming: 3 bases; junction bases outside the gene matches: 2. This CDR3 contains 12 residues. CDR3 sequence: CAISQGDYEQYF. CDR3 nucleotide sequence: TGTGCCATCAGCCAGGGGGACTACGAGCAGTACTTC.

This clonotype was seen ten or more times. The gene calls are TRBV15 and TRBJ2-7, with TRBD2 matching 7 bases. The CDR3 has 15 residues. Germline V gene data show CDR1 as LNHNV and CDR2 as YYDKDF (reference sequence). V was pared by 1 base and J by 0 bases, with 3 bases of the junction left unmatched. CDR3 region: CATSRGLASSYEQYF. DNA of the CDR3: TGTGCCACCAGCAGAGGACTAGCAAGCTCCTACGAGCAGTACTTC.

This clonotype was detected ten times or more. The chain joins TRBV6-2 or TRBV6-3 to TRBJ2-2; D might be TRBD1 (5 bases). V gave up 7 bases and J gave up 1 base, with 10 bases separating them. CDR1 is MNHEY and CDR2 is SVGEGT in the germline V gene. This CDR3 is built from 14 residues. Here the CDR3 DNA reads TGTGCCAGCACCCATCAGGGGAACACCGGGGAGCTGTTTTTT. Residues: CASTHQGNTGELFF.

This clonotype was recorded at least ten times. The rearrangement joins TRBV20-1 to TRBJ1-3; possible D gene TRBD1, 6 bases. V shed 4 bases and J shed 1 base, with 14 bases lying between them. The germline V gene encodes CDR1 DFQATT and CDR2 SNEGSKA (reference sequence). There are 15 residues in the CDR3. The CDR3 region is CSATKTGVSGNTIYF. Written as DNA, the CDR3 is TGCAGTGCTACTAAGACAGGAGTTTCTGGAAACACCATATATTTT.

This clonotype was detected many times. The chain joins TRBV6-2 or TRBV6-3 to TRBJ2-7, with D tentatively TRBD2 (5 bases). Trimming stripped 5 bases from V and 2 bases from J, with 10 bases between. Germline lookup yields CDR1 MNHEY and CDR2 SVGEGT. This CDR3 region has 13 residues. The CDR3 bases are TGTGCCAGCAGTCGCGACTATACCTACGAGCAGTACTTC. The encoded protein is CASSRDYTYEQYF.

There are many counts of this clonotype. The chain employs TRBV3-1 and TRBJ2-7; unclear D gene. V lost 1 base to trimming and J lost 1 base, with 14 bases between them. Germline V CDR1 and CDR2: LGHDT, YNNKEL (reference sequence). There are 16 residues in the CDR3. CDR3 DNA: TGTGCCAGCAGCCAAGGTCGAAGTTTACTATCCTACGAGCAGTACTTC. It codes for CASSQGRSLLSYEQYF.

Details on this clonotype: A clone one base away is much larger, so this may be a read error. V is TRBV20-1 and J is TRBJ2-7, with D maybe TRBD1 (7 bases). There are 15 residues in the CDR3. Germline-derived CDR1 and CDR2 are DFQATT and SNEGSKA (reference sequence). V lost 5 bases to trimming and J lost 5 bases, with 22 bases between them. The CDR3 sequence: CSARPCSGGSHEQYF. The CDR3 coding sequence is TGCAGTGCTCGCCCCTGTTCAGGGGGGTCCCACGAGCAGTACTTC.

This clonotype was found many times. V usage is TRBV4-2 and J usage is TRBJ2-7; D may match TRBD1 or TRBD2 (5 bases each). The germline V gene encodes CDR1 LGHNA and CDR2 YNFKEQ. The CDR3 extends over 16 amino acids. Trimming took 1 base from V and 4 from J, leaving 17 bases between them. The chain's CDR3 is CASSQGDGVGVYEQYF. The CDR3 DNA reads TGTGCCAGCAGCCAAGGGGACGGGGTGGGGGTATACGAGCAGTACTTC.

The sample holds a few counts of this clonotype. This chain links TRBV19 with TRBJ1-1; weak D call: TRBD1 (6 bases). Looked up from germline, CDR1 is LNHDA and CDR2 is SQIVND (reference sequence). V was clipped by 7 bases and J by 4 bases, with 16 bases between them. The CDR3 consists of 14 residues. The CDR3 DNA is TGTGCCAGTACCTGGGGGAGGGGGAGCACTGAAGCTTTCTTT. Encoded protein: CASTWGRGSTEAFF.

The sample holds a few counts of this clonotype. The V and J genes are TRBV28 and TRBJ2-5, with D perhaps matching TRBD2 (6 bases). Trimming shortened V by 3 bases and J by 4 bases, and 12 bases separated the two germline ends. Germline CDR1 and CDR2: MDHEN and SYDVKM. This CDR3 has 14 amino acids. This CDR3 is CASSLGDSGETQYF. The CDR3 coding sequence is TGTGCCAGCAGTTTGGGGGACTCTGGAGAGACCCAGTACTTC.

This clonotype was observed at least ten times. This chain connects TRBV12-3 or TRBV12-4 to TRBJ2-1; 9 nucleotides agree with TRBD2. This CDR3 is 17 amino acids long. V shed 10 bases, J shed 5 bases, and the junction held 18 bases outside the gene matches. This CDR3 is CATEDRTLSGGNNEQFF. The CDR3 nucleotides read TGTGCCACCGAGGACAGGACACTTAGCGGGGGCAACAATGAGCAGTTCTTC.

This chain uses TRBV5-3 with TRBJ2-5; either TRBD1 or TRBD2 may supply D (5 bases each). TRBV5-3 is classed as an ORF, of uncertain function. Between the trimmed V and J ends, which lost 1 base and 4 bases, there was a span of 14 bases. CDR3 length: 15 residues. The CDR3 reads CARSLPSWGRETQYF. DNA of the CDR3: TGTGCCAGAAGCTTGCCTAGCTGGGGCCGAGAGACCCAGTACTTC.

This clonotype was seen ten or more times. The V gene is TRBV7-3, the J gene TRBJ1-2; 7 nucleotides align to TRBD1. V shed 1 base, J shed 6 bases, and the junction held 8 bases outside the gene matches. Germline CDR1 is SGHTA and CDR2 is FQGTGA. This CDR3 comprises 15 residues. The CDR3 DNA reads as TGTGCCAGCAGCTTAATAGGGGGCGATAGGGATGGCTACACCTTC. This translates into CASSLIGGDRDGYTF.

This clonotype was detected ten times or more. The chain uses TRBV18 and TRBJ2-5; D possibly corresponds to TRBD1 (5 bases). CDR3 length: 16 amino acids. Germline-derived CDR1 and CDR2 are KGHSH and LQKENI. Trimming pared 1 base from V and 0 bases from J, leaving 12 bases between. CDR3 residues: CASSPRVKQDQETQYF. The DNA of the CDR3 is TGTGCCAGCTCACCACGGGTTAAACAGGACCAAGAGACCCAGTACTTC.

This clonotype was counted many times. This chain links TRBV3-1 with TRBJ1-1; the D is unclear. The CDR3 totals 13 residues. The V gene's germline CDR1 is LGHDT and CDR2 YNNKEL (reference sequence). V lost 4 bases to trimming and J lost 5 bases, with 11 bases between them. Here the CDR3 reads CASSRASYTEAFF. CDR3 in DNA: TGTGCCAGCAGCCGAGCCAGCTATACTGAAGCTTTCTTT.

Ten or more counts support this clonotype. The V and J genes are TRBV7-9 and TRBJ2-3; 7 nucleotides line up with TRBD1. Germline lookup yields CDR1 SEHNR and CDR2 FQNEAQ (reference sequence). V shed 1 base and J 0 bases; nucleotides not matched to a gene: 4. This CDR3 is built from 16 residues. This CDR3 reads CASSLETGSSTDTQYF. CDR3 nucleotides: TGTGCCAGCAGCTTAGAGACAGGGTCTAGCACAGATACGCAGTATTTT.

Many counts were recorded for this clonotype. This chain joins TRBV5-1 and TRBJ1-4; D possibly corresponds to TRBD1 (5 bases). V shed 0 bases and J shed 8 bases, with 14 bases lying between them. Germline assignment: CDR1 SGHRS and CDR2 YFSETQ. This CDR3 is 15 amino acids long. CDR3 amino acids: CASSLAAGRNEKLFF. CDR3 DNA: TGCGCCAGCAGCTTGGCGGCAGGGAGGAACGAAAAACTGTTTTTT.

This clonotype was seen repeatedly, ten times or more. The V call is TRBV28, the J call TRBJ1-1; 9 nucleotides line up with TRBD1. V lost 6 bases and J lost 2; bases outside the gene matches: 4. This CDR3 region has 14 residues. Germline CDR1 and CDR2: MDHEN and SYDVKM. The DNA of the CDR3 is TGTGCCAGCAGGGGGACAGGGAGAAACACTGAAGCTTTCTTT. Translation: CASRGTGRNTEAFF.